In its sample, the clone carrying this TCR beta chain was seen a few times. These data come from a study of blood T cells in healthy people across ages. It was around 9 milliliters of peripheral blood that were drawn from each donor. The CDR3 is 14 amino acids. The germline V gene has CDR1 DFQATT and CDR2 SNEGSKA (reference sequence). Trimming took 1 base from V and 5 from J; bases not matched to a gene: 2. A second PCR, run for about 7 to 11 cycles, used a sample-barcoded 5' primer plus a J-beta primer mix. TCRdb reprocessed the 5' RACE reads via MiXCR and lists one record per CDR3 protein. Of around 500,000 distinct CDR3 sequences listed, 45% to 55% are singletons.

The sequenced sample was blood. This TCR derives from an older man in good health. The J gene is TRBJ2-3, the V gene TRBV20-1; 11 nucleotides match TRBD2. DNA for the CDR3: TGCAGTGCTAGAGTACTAGCGGGAGTAGATACGCAGTATTTT. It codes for CSARVLAGVDTQYF.